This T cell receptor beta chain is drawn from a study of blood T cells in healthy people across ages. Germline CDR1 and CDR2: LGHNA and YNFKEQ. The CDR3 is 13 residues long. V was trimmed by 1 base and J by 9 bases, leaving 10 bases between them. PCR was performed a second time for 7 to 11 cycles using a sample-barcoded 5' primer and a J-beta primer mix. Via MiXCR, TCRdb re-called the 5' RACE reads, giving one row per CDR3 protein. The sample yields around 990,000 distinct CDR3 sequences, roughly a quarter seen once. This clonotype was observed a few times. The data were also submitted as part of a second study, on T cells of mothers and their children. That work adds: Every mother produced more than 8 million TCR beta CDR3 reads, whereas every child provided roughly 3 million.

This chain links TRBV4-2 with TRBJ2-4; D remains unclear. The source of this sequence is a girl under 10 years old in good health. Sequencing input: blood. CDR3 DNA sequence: TGTGCCAGCAGCCAAGCCCCGCGGAGCATTCAGTACTTC. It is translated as CASSQAPRSIQYF.